Each of the 12 T cell receptor beta chains below was sequenced from the same sample in a study of CD8 T cells in Susac syndrome. The RNA input was 0.5 to 1 ug, and it was reverse transcribed with random hexamers. In TCRdb, the immunoSEQ multiplex PCR reads were re-called with MiXCR into one record per CDR3 protein. The sample includes around 130,000 distinct CDR3 sequences, around 80% seen only once; the top ten take 0.51%. Source material: CD8+ T cells from PBMCs. Receptors originate from a human donor with multiple sclerosis.

The chain has TRBV5-6 and TRBJ2-1; D might be TRBD2 (5 bases). Germline V gene sequence: CDR1 SGHDT, CDR2 YYEEEE. Trimming removed 1 base from V and 6 bases from J, with 17 bases in between. The CDR3 loop spans 16 amino acids. CDR3 DNA: TGTGCCAGCAGCTTGTTATTAGGACTTCTACTCAATGAGCAGTTCTTC. Its translation is CASSLLLGLLLNEQFF.

This chain joins TRBV6-1 and TRBJ2-1; D is ambiguous. The CDR3 has 11 residues. Deletions cut 7 bases from V and 2 bases from J, with 3 bases between. Germline V gene sequence: CDR1 MNHNS, CDR2 SASEGT. The CDR3, as DNA: TGTGCCAGCACGGCCTACAATGAGCAGTTCTTC. The encoded protein is CASTAYNEQFF.

The V and J genes are TRBV11-2 and TRBJ2-7; D is unresolved. Deletions cut 3 bases from V and 2 bases from J, with 8 bases between. Germline V gene data show CDR1 as SGHAT and CDR2 as FQNNGV. The CDR3 is made up of 13 amino acids. The CDR3 region has the DNA TGTGCCAGCAGCTTCGGGTCGGCCTACGAGCAGTACGTC. Encoded protein: CASSFGSAYEQYV.

The count of this clonotype is one. The chain couples TRBV19 to TRBJ1-2; D may be TRBD1 (5 bases). This CDR3 has 13 amino acids. The germline V gene encodes CDR1 LNHDA and CDR2 SQIVND (reference sequence). Trimming left V 1 base short and J 6 bases short, with 9 bases between. As DNA, the CDR3 is TGTGCCAGTAGTATAGGGGGGTTGGATGGCTACACCTTC. The encoded protein is CASSIGGLDGYTF.

This chain uses TRBV4-1 with TRBJ2-7, with TRBD1 matching over 9 bases. The trim removed 4 bases at V and 0 bases at J, leaving 16 bases unmatched. CDR3 length: 19 amino acids. CDR1 is MGHRA and CDR2 is YSYEKL in the germline V gene. CDR3 nucleotide sequence: TGCGCCAGCAGCCTGGGGACCCGGACAGGGGCCCTTTACTCCTACGAGCAGTACTTC. The encoded protein is CASSLGTRTGALYSYEQYF.

The chain recombines TRBV5-5 with TRBJ1-2, with 7 bases that match TRBD1. Germline V gives CDR1 SGHKS, CDR2 YYEKEE (reference sequence). V dropped 4 bases and J dropped 3; count of bases not matched to a gene: 6. The CDR3 length is 14 residues. In DNA form, the CDR3 reads TGTGCCAGCAGCCAACACGGGACAGACTATGGCTACACCTTC. Its translation: CASSQHGTDYGYTF.

This chain connects TRBV25-1 to TRBJ1-5; D gene ambiguous. The germline V gene has CDR1 MGHDK and CDR2 SYGVNS. V lost 5 bases, J lost 5 bases, and 10 bases lay in between. The CDR3 is 13 residues long. The DNA for the CDR3 is TGTGCCAGCAGTTCGGTAGGCGATCAGCCCCAGCATTTT. Translating gives CASSSVGDQPQHF.

This chain uses TRBV3-1 with TRBJ1-2, with TRBD1 matching over 7 bases. The trim removed 3 bases at V and 4 bases at J, leaving 5 bases unmatched. This CDR3 has 14 amino acids. Germline V gene sequence: CDR1 LGHDT, CDR2 YNNKEL (reference sequence). CDR3 nucleotides: TGTGCCAGCAGCCACCCGACAGGGATCTATGGCTACACCTTC. It yields the protein CASSHPTGIYGYTF.

The rearrangement uses TRBV14 and TRBJ1-2, with a tentative D call TRBD1 (5 bases). Germline CDR1 is SGHDN and CDR2 is FVKESK. This CDR3 region has 13 residues. Trimming cost V 4 bases and J 3 bases, with 9 bases left between them. Here the CDR3 reads CASSLLGHYGYTF. In nucleotides, the CDR3 is TGTGCCAGCAGCCTTTTGGGACACTATGGCTACACCTTC. Supplemented by reference TRBV14 and TRBJ1-2, the full variable domain reads EAGVTQFPSHSVIEKGQTVTLRCDPISGHDNLYWYRRVMGKEIKFLLHFVKESKQDESGMPNNRFLAERTGGTYSTLKVQPAELEDSGVYFCASSLLGHYGYTFGSGTRLTVV.

The rearrangement links TRBV7-9 to TRBJ2-7, with a tentative D call TRBD1 (7 bases). V gave up 4 bases and J gave up 6 bases, with 19 bases separating them. This CDR3 is built from 15 residues. From germline, CDR1 is SEHNR and CDR2 FQNEAQ (reference sequence). CDR3 nucleotides: TGTGCCAGCAGCTCCTCACAGGGGACTGTTAGCGAGCAGTACTTC. This codes for CASSSSQGTVSEQYF.

The chain links TRBV6-5 to TRBJ2-5; perhaps D is TRBD1 or TRBD2 (5 bases each). Germline values: CDR1 MNHEY, CDR2 SVGAGI. V dropped 0 bases and J dropped 5 bases, with 19 bases sitting between them. There are 17 residues in the CDR3. The CDR3 DNA is TGTGCCAGCAGTTACTCGAAAGGGCCAGAGGGGTCGGAGACCCAGTACTTC. This encodes CASSYSKGPEGSETQYF.

The chain carries TRBV10-3 and TRBJ2-2, with D hard to call. The germline gives CDR1 ENHRY, CDR2 SYGVKD. V gave up 2 bases and J gave up 6 bases, with 10 bases separating them. The length of the CDR3 is 14 residues. DNA of the CDR3: TGTGCCATCAGTGAGGACGGGCCGTCCGGGGAGCTGTTTTTT. As protein: CAISEDGPSGELFF.